This T cell receptor beta chain was observed in a study of blood T cell repertoires in COVID-19. Overall study: The analysed material was cDNA or gDNA that came from T cells, B-cell-depleted T cells, or PBMCs.

While infection was still active, Seattle patients were enrolled and then followed longitudinally. V shed 6 bases and J shed 1 base, with 12 bases lying between them. Per the germline V gene, CDR1 is SQVTM and CDR2 is ANQGSEA. The CDR3 sequence is 13 residues long. In the authors' workflow: Counts of nucleated cells, estimated from reference gene primer amplification, were obtained. Method: immunoSEQ multiplex PCR; TCRdb's copy keeps in-frame clones and lacks some. V and J calls and clone size follow that table, whereas D and trimming were derived from the DNA. Among some 500,000 clones listed, roughly 91% were seen once.

This sequence was found in a woman in her forties or fifties with COVID-19, enrolled during active disease. Specimen: peripheral blood. The chain joins TRBV29-1 to TRBJ1-1, with D tentatively TRBD1 (5 bases). The CDR3 DNA sequence: TGCAGCGTCGCGACAGCGAGGAACACTGAAGCTTTCTTT. Protein: CSVATARNTEAFF.